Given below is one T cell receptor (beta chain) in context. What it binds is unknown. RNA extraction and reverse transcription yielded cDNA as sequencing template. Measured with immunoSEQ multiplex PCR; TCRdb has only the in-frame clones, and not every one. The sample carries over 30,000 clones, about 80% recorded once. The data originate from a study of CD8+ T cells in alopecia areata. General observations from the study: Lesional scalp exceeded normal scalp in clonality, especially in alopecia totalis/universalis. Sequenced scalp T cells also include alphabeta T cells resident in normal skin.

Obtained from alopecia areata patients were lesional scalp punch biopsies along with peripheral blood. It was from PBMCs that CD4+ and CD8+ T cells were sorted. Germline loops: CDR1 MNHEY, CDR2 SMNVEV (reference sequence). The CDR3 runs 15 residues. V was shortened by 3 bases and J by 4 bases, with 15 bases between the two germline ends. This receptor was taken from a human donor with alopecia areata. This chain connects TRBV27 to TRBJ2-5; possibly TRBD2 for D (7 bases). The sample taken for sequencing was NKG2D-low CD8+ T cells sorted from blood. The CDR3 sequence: CASSFLVGGRETQYF. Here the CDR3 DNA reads TGTGCCAGCAGTTTCCTCGTGGGGGGGCGAGAGACCCAGTACTTC.